This T cell receptor beta chain was sequenced during a study of T cell changes during pregnancy in multiple sclerosis. TCRdb's table, derived via immunoSEQ multiplex PCR, lists solely in-frame clones and lacks some. Here the sample spans tens of thousands of clones, more than 70% being singletons. V gave up 5 bases and J gave up 1 base, with 11 bases separating them. The length of the CDR3 is 14 residues. Germline-derived CDR1 and CDR2 are LNHDA and SQIVND (reference sequence). This TCR was recovered from a female donor in good health, enrolled as a control in a pregnancy study. Sequences were derived from CD4+ T cells from peripheral blood mononuclear cells, sampled in the first trimester of pregnancy. The chain carries TRBV19 and TRBJ1-1; TRBD1 is a possible D gene (6 bases). The CDR3 region has the DNA TGTGCCAGTAGTCGACAGGCTTCGAACACTGAAGCTTTCTTT. Translating it yields CASSRQASNTEAFF.